What follows are 14 T cell receptor beta chains derived from one specimen sequenced in a study of T cells in Graves' hyperthyroidism and ophthalmopathy (dated by TCRdb to the late 2010s). Library method: multiplex PCR. TCRdb names Illumina HiSeq 2000 as the instrument used. Amplification of TCR beta CDR3 regions was carried out from RNA transcripts. For the first round of RT-PCR on the TCR CDR3, the HTBI primer set was used together with the Qiagen OneStep RT-PCR kit. The public sequencing data were trimmed at Q25 with fastp and processed into clonotypes with MiXCR by TCRdb, which kept only in-frame beta chains. Every distinct CDR3 protein forms one entry, paired with its most common genes and DNA. The sample records 750,000 to 950,000 distinct CDR3 sequences, 35% to 45% of which are singletons. The top ten clonotypes cover 8.9% of the sample. The sample consisted of blood. The receptors derive from a man aged 18 to 29 with Graves' hyperthyroidism.

The CDR3 DNA is TGCAGCGTTGAAGGCCAGGGGGAGGGGAGGAATGAGCAGTTCTTC. It encodes CSVEGQGEGRNEQFF. The V and J genes are TRBV29-1 and TRBJ2-7; TRBD1 or TRBD2 may be the D gene (7 bases each). The end of the DNA is better explained by TRBJ2-1, so the J call may be wrong. The CDR3 covers 15 residues. Germline V gene data show CDR1 as SQVTM and CDR2 as ANQGSEA.

This clonotype has more than one count but fewer than ten. This chain connects TRBV4-1 to TRBJ1-2; D not resolved. The CDR3 spans 14 residues. V was trimmed by 8 bases and J by 3 bases, leaving 16 bases between them. From germline, CDR1 is MGHRA and CDR2 YSYEKL. The CDR3 spells CASSRSGSDYGYTF. The CDR3 nucleotides are TGCGCCAGCTCCCGAAGTGGCTCGGACTATGGCTACACCTTC.

The chain is built from TRBV12-3 or TRBV12-4 and TRBJ1-2; tentatively, D is TRBD1 (5 bases). Between the trimmed V and J ends, which lost 4 bases and 4 bases, there was a span of 16 bases. The CDR3 sequence is 15 residues long. CDR3 coding DNA: TGTGCCAGCAGTTCCCAGGGACTGACGATCTATGGCTACACCTTC. Encoded protein: CASSSQGLTIYGYTF.

This clonotype was counted ten times or more. The chain recombines TRBV7-9 with TRBJ1-1, with 9 bases aligning to TRBD1. Germline V gene data show CDR1 as SEHNR and CDR2 as FQNEAQ (reference sequence). V was clipped by 3 bases and J by 4 bases; unmatched bases: 3. CDR3 length: 14 amino acids. CDR3 sequence (DNA): TGTGCCAGCAGCTTGGCGGGACAGGGCACTGAAGCTTTCTTT. As protein: CASSLAGQGTEAFF.

The chain couples TRBV5-5 to TRBJ1-4, with D possibly matching TRBD1 (6 bases). CDR1 is SGHKS, CDR2 YYEKEE, per germline (reference sequence). The length of the CDR3 is 14 residues. V lost 1 base to trimming and J lost 8 bases, with 12 bases between them. CDR3 region: CASSLLQGREKLFF. The CDR3, as DNA: TGTGCCAGCAGCTTGTTACAGGGACGAGAAAAACTGTTTTTT. Full variable domain (missing parts from reference TRBV5-5 and TRBJ1-4): DAGVTQSPTHLIKTRGQQVTLRCSPISGHKSVSWYQQVLGQGPQFIFQYYEKEERGRGNFPDRFSARQFPNYSSELNVNALLLGDSALYLCASSLLQGREKLFFGSGTQLSVL.

There are a few counts of this clonotype. The rearrangement links TRBV12-3 or TRBV12-4 to TRBJ2-7, with D hard to call. The CDR3 is 13 amino acids. With 5 bases removed from V and 3 bases from J, the gap between germline ends came to 11 bases. CDR3 bases: TGTGCCAGCAGTCCCCCCCAGTACTACGAGCAGTACTTC. Translation: CASSPPQYYEQYF.

The chain has TRBV9 and TRBJ2-2; 7 bases match TRBD2. CDR3 length equals 14 residues. Per the germline V gene, CDR1 is SGDLS and CDR2 is YYNGEE. With V trimmed by 9 bases and J by 3 bases, 8 bases remained unmatched. The CDR3 loop is CATGNSGDTGELFF. In DNA, the CDR3 is TGTGCCACCGGGAACAGCGGGGACACCGGGGAGCTGTTTTTT.

V gene TRBV10-3 combines with J gene TRBJ1-2; maybe TRBD1 (6 bases). V was trimmed by 2 bases and J by 4 bases, leaving 8 bases between them. The germline V gene encodes CDR1 ENHRY and CDR2 SYGVKD. The length of the CDR3 is 13 residues. This chain's CDR3 is CAISEARGYGYTF. The CDR3 DNA is TGTGCCATCAGTGAGGCCAGGGGCTATGGCTACACCTTC.

This clonotype has a single count. The CDR3 loop reads CSAWTSGTPRGETQYF. Here the CDR3 DNA reads TGCAGCGCTTGGACTAGCGGGACCCCCCGGGGAGAGACCCAGTACTTC. The chain employs TRBV29-1 and TRBJ2-5; 12 nucleotides line up with TRBD2. V lost 7 bases to trimming and J lost 4 bases; unmatched junction nucleotides: 13. Germline V lookup: CDR1 SQVTM, CDR2 ANQGSEA. The CDR3 runs to 16 residues.

The chain carries TRBV19 and TRBJ2-5, with D perhaps matching TRBD2 (6 bases). CDR3 length: 15 amino acids. Per germline, CDR1 LNHDA and CDR2 SQIVND (reference sequence). V lost 3 bases, J lost 0 bases, and 11 bases lay in between. CDR3: CASSIGPGDQETQYF. DNA for the CDR3: TGTGCCAGTAGTATTGGCCCGGGAGACCAAGAGACCCAGTACTTC.

Points on this clonotype: At one end, the junction sequence differs from germline, possibly due to a read error. V usage is TRBV7-3 and J usage is TRBJ1-4, with D unresolved. This CDR3 has 16 amino acids. CDR1 and CDR2 from the germline V gene are SGHTA and FQGTGA. CDR3 coding DNA: TGTGCCAGCAGCCTGAGAGGAGTGGCAACTAATGAAAAACTGCTTTTT. Its protein is CASSLRGVATNEKLLF.

Concerning this clonotype itself: Germline is not matched at one junction end, which may reflect a read error. The rearrangement links TRBV6-5 to TRBJ1-5, with D maybe TRBD1 (6 bases). CDR1 and CDR2 from the germline V gene are MNHEY and SVGAGI. The CDR3 has 15 residues. CDR3 sequence reads: CAISYAAGGNQPQHF. CDR3 DNA: TGTGCCATCAGTTACGCCGCAGGGGGCAATCAGCCCCAGCATTTT.

The V gene is TRBV10-3, the J gene TRBJ1-5; D unclear. The CDR3 spans 13 residues. Trimming shortened V by 2 bases and J by 11 bases, and 13 bases separated the two germline ends. Germline CDR1 and CDR2: ENHRY and SYGVKD. The DNA for the CDR3 is TGTGCCATCAGTGAGGGGATCGAACAGACCCAGCATTTT. It yields the protein CAISEGIEQTQHF.

At least ten counts were recorded for this clonotype. This rearrangement joins TRBV29-1 to TRBJ2-5; possibly TRBD1 for D (6 bases). This CDR3 has 11 residues. From germline, CDR1 is SQVTM and CDR2 ANQGSEA. Between the trimmed V and J ends, which lost 6 bases and 4 bases, there was a span of 9 bases. CDR3 protein: CSVQGRETQYF. The DNA of the CDR3 is TGCAGCGTCCAGGGGAGAGAGACCCAGTACTTC.